This T cell receptor (beta chain) appears in the sequencing data of a study of cytomegalovirus exposure and HLA in healthy donors. Looking at the study overall: Early released data had 65 million to 100 million unique TCRs, all coming from HLA-typed donors.

Study results and caveats: Cytomegalovirus association was assigned to over 150 TCR beta chains.

V dropped 3 bases and J dropped 5 bases, with 11 bases sitting between them. Germline V gene lookup returns CDR1 KGHSH and CDR2 LQKENI. This CDR3 is built from 13 residues. With regard to this clone: Its cognate antigen is unknown.

The study ran its PCR with 60 Vbeta and 13 Jbeta primers. Some clones are missing from TCRdb's copy, which holds only in-frame ones; the method was immunoSEQ multiplex PCR. The table has roughly 100,000 clones, roughly 85% seen once. Whereas donors were nominally healthy upon sampling, unrecorded immune exposures were probable. V usage is TRBV18 and J usage is TRBJ2-7; D unclear. The sample consisted of PBMCs. This clonotype was sampled from a man aged 25-40 years in good health and CMV-seronegative. DNA for the CDR3: TGTGCCAGCTCACCCGACGGGTTCGACGAGCAGTACTTC. Encoded protein: CASSPDGFDEQYF.